The 27 T cell receptor beta chains listed next were all sequenced from one sample in a study of Ad26.COV2.S vaccination and SARS-CoV-2 variants. Treatment of the sample: some 20 received Ad26.COV2.S at low or high dose, single or two shots; 5 received placebo; per-sample allocation not given. Samples were taken on day 63 after the first vaccine or placebo injection. Clones were sequenced by immunoSEQ multiplex PCR, and TCRdb holds only the in-frame ones, with some missing. The sample carries over 250,000 clones, around 87% recorded once. The input for sequencing was peripheral blood, taken in a trial of Ad26.COV2.S vaccine versus placebo. Receptors were obtained from a person aged 18-60 years who received the Ad26.COV2.S COVID-19 vaccine or a placebo.

The chain combines TRBV9 with TRBJ2-1; the D gene could be TRBD1 or TRBD2 (5 bases each). The CDR3 is made up of 15 amino acids. V dropped 0 bases and J dropped 4 bases, with 11 bases sitting between them. Looked up from germline, CDR1 is SGDLS and CDR2 is YYNGEE. DNA for the CDR3: TGTGCCAGCAGCGTAGAGGGACCCTTATACAATGAGCAGTTCTTC. It yields the protein CASSVEGPLYNEQFF.

The chain carries TRBV30 and TRBJ2-7; 11 bases map to TRBD2. Germline CDR1 is GTSNPN and CDR2 is SVGIG (reference sequence). This CDR3 is 13 amino acids long. V shed 8 bases, J shed 3 bases, and the junction held 6 bases outside the gene matches. The CDR3 region is CAQRLAGFYEQYF. CDR3 sequence (DNA): TGTGCCCAACGACTAGCGGGGTTCTACGAGCAGTACTTC.

The chain recombines TRBV6-5 with TRBJ2-7, with 10 positions matching TRBD1. Germline V gene data show CDR1 as MNHEY and CDR2 as SVGAGI. The CDR3 spans 15 residues. V trimming: 8 bases; J trimming: 2 bases; junction bases outside the gene matches: 9. This CDR3 is CASPGQGSDPYEQYF. The DNA for the CDR3 is TGTGCCAGCCCGGGACAGGGGTCCGATCCCTACGAGCAGTACTTC.

The chain links TRBV7-2 to TRBJ2-5; 7 positions agree with TRBD1. Germline assignment: CDR1 SGHTA and CDR2 FQGNSA. The V segment lost 2 bases and the J segment 2 bases; nucleotides outside the gene matches: 5. The CDR3 extends over 15 amino acids. The chain's CDR3 is CASSLTRDSQETQYF. CDR3 DNA: TGTGCCAGCAGCTTAACCAGGGACAGTCAAGAGACCCAGTACTTC.

The chain is built from TRBV2 and TRBJ1-1, with a possible D match to TRBD1 (6 bases). CDR1 and CDR2 (germline): SNHLY, FYNNEI. The V end lost 5 bases, the J end lost 8 bases, and 15 bases lay between the germline ends. CDR3 length: 13 amino acids. CDR3 sequence: CASSKGRDNEAFF. The CDR3 DNA reads as TGTGCCAGCAGTAAAGGCCGGGACAACGAAGCTTTCTTT.

The chain uses TRBV7-9 and TRBJ2-1; TRBD2 is a possible D gene (6 bases). Between the trimmed V and J ends, which lost 5 bases and 5 bases, there was a span of 22 bases. The CDR3 has 17 residues. The V gene's germline CDR1 is SEHNR and CDR2 FQNEAQ (reference sequence). For the CDR3, the DNA is TGTGCCAGCAGCCCCACTGCTCACTTAGCGGCGAACAATGAGCAGTTCTTC. This translates into CASSPTAHLAANNEQFF.

As regards this clone: Other DNA sequences from this sample encode an identical CDR3 as well. The CDR3 region has the DNA TGTGCTAGTGGTTTGGAGGGGGGGACTGAAGCTTTCTTT. It is translated as CASGLEGGTEAFF. The J gene is TRBJ1-1, the V gene TRBV12-5; tentative D call: TRBD1 (6 bases). Germline CDR1 reads LGHNT; CDR2 reads FRNRAP. V was cut by 1 base and J by 5 bases, with 8 bases left in between. This CDR3 has 13 residues.

The chain combines TRBV27 with TRBJ2-3; TRBD1 aligns across 7 bases. V was pared by 1 base and J by 2 bases, with 9 bases of the junction left unmatched. CDR3 length: 17 amino acids. Germline V gene data show CDR1 as MNHEY and CDR2 as SMNVEV (reference sequence). For the CDR3, the DNA is TGTGCCAGCAGTTTATTACCCATAGACAGGGCCACAGATACGCAGTATTTT. Amino acids: CASSLLPIDRATDTQYF.

The chain combines TRBV5-1 with TRBJ2-7; 7 bases match TRBD1. The germline V gene encodes CDR1 SGHRS and CDR2 YFSETQ. The CDR3 totals 14 residues. J lost 2 bases, V lost 4 bases, and 6 bases had no gene match. CDR3 sequence: CASSTRQGPYEQYF. DNA for the CDR3: TGCGCCAGCAGCACCCGACAGGGTCCCTACGAGCAGTACTTC.

The J gene is TRBJ2-2, the V gene TRBV29-1; a weak D match, TRBD2 (5 bases). V was clipped by 6 bases and J by 7 bases, with 15 bases between them. Germline values: CDR1 SQVTM, CDR2 ANQGSEA. The CDR3 is 13 residues long. The chain's CDR3 is CSVAATSIGELFF. The DNA for the CDR3 is TGCAGCGTCGCCGCTACTAGTATCGGGGAGCTGTTTTTT.

V gene TRBV28 combines with J gene TRBJ1-1, with D possibly being TRBD1 (6 bases). Germline CDR1 and CDR2: MDHEN and SYDVKM. The CDR3 consists of 15 residues. Trimming stripped 6 bases from V and 0 bases from J, with 14 bases between. In DNA, the CDR3 is TGTGCCAGCAGCAAGTCAGGGGCAGTGAACACTGAAGCTTTCTTT. Amino acids: CASSKSGAVNTEAFF.

This chain uses TRBV4-1 with TRBJ2-7, with TRBD1 matching over 9 bases. The CDR3 contains 15 residues. In germline, CDR1 is MGHRA, CDR2 YSYEKL. Trimming at V came to 1 base and at J to 3 bases, leaving 4 bases not matched to a gene. CDR3 sequence (DNA): TGCGCCAGCAGCCAAGGACAGGGGGGAATCTACGAGCAGTACTTC. Protein product: CASSQGQGGIYEQYF.

The CDR3 loop reads CASSLVADHYNEQFF. In nucleotides, the CDR3 is TGCGCCAGCAGCTTGGTCGCGGACCACTACAATGAGCAGTTCTTC. The chain links TRBV5-1 to TRBJ2-1, with D unresolved. Germline CDR1 is SGHRS and CDR2 is YFSETQ. The V and J ends lost 0 bases and 3 bases respectively, with 10 bases between them. The CDR3 is made up of 15 amino acids.

The chain couples TRBV6-1 to TRBJ2-2, with D hard to call. V was trimmed by 3 bases and J by 5 bases, leaving 16 bases between them. The germline V gene encodes CDR1 MNHNS and CDR2 SASEGT. This CDR3 is built from 16 residues. The CDR3 DNA reads as TGTGCCAGCAGTGATTTAGCCTTCCCCGAGACCGGGGAGCTGTTTTTT. This codes for CASSDLAFPETGELFF.

This rearrangement joins TRBV7-9 to TRBJ1-1, with D possibly matching TRBD1 (6 bases). V lost 2 bases and J 2 bases, leaving 9 bases between the germline ends. Per germline, CDR1 SEHNR and CDR2 FQNEAQ (reference sequence). CDR3 length: 14 residues. The CDR3: CASSLLRGNTEAFF. CDR3 coding DNA: TGTGCCAGCAGCTTACTCAGGGGAAACACTGAAGCTTTCTTT.

This chain links TRBV3-1 (or the pseudogene TRBV3-2) with TRBJ2-7, with 10 bases identical to TRBD1. V shed 3 bases, J shed 4 bases, and the junction held 3 bases outside the gene matches. Per germline, CDR1 LGHDT and CDR2 YNNKEL (reference sequence). CDR3 length equals 14 residues. DNA for the CDR3: TGTGCCAGCAGCCATGGGACAGGGGATTACGAGCAGTACTTC. It is translated as CASSHGTGDYEQYF.

The V gene is TRBV7-2, the J gene TRBJ2-1; no reliable D call. Trimming shortened V by 1 base and J by 7 bases, and 11 bases separated the two germline ends. This CDR3 has 14 residues. Germline-derived CDR1 and CDR2 are SGHTA and FQGNSA. CDR3 amino acids: CASSLGTAPNEQFF. As DNA, the CDR3 is TGTGCCAGCAGCTTAGGGACGGCCCCTAATGAGCAGTTCTTC.

The rearrangement uses TRBV18 and TRBJ2-7; TRBD2 agrees at 15 bases. V was pared by 6 bases and J by 3 bases, with 12 bases of the junction left unmatched. Per germline, CDR1 KGHSH and CDR2 LQKENI. The CDR3 loop spans 18 amino acids. Here the CDR3 reads CASSSSGTSGGRVYEQYF. As DNA, the CDR3 is TGTGCCAGCTCTTCCTCCGGGACTAGCGGGGGGAGAGTCTACGAGCAGTACTTC. Variable domain in full (rest from reference TRBV18 and TRBJ2-7): NAGVMQNPRHLVRRRGQEARLRCSPMKGHSHVYWYRQLPEEGLKFMVYLQKENIIDESGMPKERFSAEFPKEGPSILRIQQVVRGDSAAYFCASSSSGTSGGRVYEQYFGPGTRLTVT.

This chain connects TRBV6-5 to TRBJ1-1; D ambiguous. Trimming took 7 bases from V and 7 from J, leaving 19 bases between them. Per the germline V gene, CDR1 is MNHEY and CDR2 is SVGAGI. The CDR3 has 14 residues. CDR3 sequence (DNA): TGTGCCAGCAAACGACGGGCGGCGGCGGGTGAAGCTTTCTTT. The encoded protein is CASKRRAAAGEAFF.

In this sample, this clone turned up once. The chain carries TRBV6-5 and TRBJ1-4; a possible D gene is TRBD1 (6 bases). CDR1 MNHEY and CDR2 SVGAGI come from the germline V gene. This CDR3 region has 15 residues. Between the trimmed V and J ends, which lost 6 bases and 3 bases, there was a span of 14 bases. CDR3 protein: CASRSFGGSNEKLFF. The CDR3 region has the DNA TGTGCCAGCAGGTCTTTTGGGGGCTCTAATGAAAAACTGTTTTTT.

This clone was recorded only once. This chain uses TRBV7-7 with TRBJ1-2, with 7 bases identical to TRBD1. This CDR3 comprises 14 residues. CDR1 is SSHAT, CDR2 FNYEAQ, per germline (reference sequence). J lost 2 bases, V lost 5 bases, and 5 bases had no gene match. The CDR3 sequence is CASSPMTGNYGYTF. The DNA of the CDR3 is TGTGCCAGCAGCCCAATGACAGGGAACTATGGCTACACCTTC.

V is TRBV18 and J is TRBJ2-3; tentative D call: TRBD2 (7 bases). V shed 1 base and J shed 3 bases, with 11 bases lying between them. Looked up from germline, CDR1 is KGHSH and CDR2 is LQKENI. The CDR3 has 15 amino acids. The CDR3 reads CASSPRGGPTDTQYF. As DNA, the CDR3 is TGTGCCAGCTCACCACGGGGGGGCCCGACAGATACGCAGTATTTT.

The chain couples TRBV5-1 to TRBJ2-7; TRBD2 matches 10 bases. Looked up from germline, CDR1 is SGHRS and CDR2 is YFSETQ. J was trimmed by 0 bases and V by 6 bases; bases with no gene match: 12. The CDR3 consists of 17 residues. The CDR3 DNA reads as TGCGCCAGCAAAAAGGGACTAGCGTATACTTTCTCCTACGAGCAGTACTTC. Amino acid sequence: CASKKGLAYTFSYEQYF.

This chain connects TRBV6-5 to TRBJ1-2; D might be TRBD1 (5 bases). CDR1 and CDR2 (germline): MNHEY, SVGAGI. Trimming took off 5 bases at V and 4 bases at J, with 17 bases between the two ends. The CDR3 runs 15 residues. CDR3 DNA: TGTGCCAGCAGTAAGGACCGATCCGGGGCCTATGGCTACACCTTC. Amino acid sequence: CASSKDRSGAYGYTF.

This chain connects TRBV6-5 to TRBJ2-1, with TRBD1 matching over 8 bases. Germline V lookup: CDR1 MNHEY, CDR2 SVGAGI. Trimming cost V 4 bases and J 2 bases; bases outside gene matches: 7. The CDR3 covers 16 residues. CDR3 residues: CASSSLGQETYNEQFF. CDR3 sequence (DNA): TGTGCCAGCAGTTCGCTGGGACAGGAGACCTACAATGAGCAGTTCTTC.

The rearrangement uses TRBV30 and TRBJ1-2; maybe TRBD1 (6 bases). Per the germline V gene, CDR1 is GTSNPN and CDR2 is SVGIG (reference sequence). This CDR3 has 13 amino acids. V dropped 0 bases and J dropped 7 bases, with 12 bases sitting between them. CDR3 nucleotide sequence: TGTGCCTGGAGTGTACGGGGGGCTGCTGGCTACACCTTC. It codes for CAWSVRGAAGYTF. Filled out from reference TRBV30 and TRBJ1-2, the complete variable domain reads SQTIHQWPATLVQPVGSPLSLECTVEGTSNPNLYWYRQAAGRGLQLLFYSVGIGQISSEVPQNLSASRPQDRQFILSSKKLLLSDSGFYLCAWSVRGAAGYTFGSGTRLTVV.

This clone occurred once. This chain joins TRBV5-1 and TRBJ2-7; 9 bases agree with TRBD2. Germline-derived CDR1 and CDR2 are SGHRS and YFSETQ. The CDR3 contains 15 residues. V lost 2 bases, J lost 5 bases, and 8 bases stayed unmatched. This chain's CDR3 is CASSLAGGIGNEQYF. CDR3 DNA sequence: TGCGCCAGCAGCTTAGCGGGAGGAATAGGGAACGAGCAGTACTTC.